This T cell receptor (beta chain) was identified in a study of T cell repertoires in cytomegalovirus infection. Overall study context: CMV infection and matching HLA type were both indicated by public TCR beta signatures. General study results and limits: Clonotype analysis showed dominance of the ex vivo response by HLA-C-restricted CMV-specific TCR beta clonotypes.

The CDR3 has 18 amino acids. Germline loops: CDR1 SGHDT, CDR2 YYEEEE. Trimming removed 0 bases at V and 4 bases at J, with 20 bases between. As for this clonotype: Its antigen is as yet unknown.

TCRdb reprocessed the reads with MiXCR, giving one entry per CDR3 protein. This sample carries around 770,000 distinct CDR3 sequences, 25% to 30% of them seen once, and the ten largest clones take 10% to 15%. The chain carries TRBV5-6 and TRBJ2-1; D may be TRBD1 (6 bases). The TCR was taken from a human donor in good health (CMV status not recorded). Some clones in this sample may be carry-over from other donors' samples. The source material was cultured CD8+ T cells from PBMCs, sampled from culture after CMV antigen stimulation. CDR3 region: CASSLDGWGLTTYNEQFF. CDR3 nucleotide sequence: TGTGCCAGCAGCTTGGACGGTTGGGGGCTTACGACATACAATGAGCAGTTCTTC.